The entry below gives a single T cell receptor (beta chain) sequence along with its context. Its antigen remains unidentified. These data are taken from a study of T cell responses to AZD1222 COVID-19 vaccine. Findings and caveats of the study: The study identified only six AZD1222 recipients as seropositive at baseline. An increase in Spike-specific TCR breadth and depth was observed after two AZD1222 doses. A mostly white British donor set with more females was recruited, and clonal diversity was possibly underestimated. Spike was spanned by vaccine-associated CD4 TCRs, which were dominant at 160-218 and 743-854.

Germline V gene lookup returns CDR1 SEHNR and CDR2 FQNEAQ (reference sequence). V was cut by 4 bases and J by 1 base, with 7 bases left in between. The CDR3 has 14 residues. The table came from immunoSEQ multiplex PCR; TCRdb's copy has only in-frame clones and leaves some out. In the table there are hundreds of thousands of clones, approximately 94% of which are singletons. Sequencing was performed on peripheral blood, taken 28 days after the second AZD1222 dose. The V call is TRBV7-9, the J call TRBJ1-4; a weak D match, TRBD1 (5 bases). This clonotype was obtained from an adult who received the AZD1222 COVID-19 vaccine. This chain's CDR3 is CASSSTGTNEKLFF. The CDR3 DNA is TGTGCCAGCAGCTCAACAGGAACTAATGAAAAACTGTTTTTT.